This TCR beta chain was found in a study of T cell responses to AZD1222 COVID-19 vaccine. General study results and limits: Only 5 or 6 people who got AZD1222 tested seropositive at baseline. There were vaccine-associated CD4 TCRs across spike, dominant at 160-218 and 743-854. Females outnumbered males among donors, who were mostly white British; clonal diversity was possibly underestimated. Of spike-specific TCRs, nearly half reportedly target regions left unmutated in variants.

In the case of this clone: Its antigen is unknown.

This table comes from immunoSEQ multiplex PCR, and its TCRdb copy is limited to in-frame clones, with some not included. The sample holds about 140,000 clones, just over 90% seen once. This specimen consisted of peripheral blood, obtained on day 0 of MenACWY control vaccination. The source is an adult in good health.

CDR3 loop: CATAGQGATQPQHF. CDR3 DNA: TGTGCCACCGCGGGGCAGGGGGCTACTCAGCCCCAGCATTTT. The rearrangement links TRBV24-1 to TRBJ1-5; TRBD1 matches 8 bases. The germline V gene encodes CDR1 KGHDR and CDR2 SFDVKD. V trimming: 9 bases; J trimming: 6 bases; junction bases outside the gene matches: 9. This CDR3 is built from 14 residues.